The rows below give T cell receptor beta chains drawn from one sample of a study of blood T cell repertoires in COVID-19. Using immunoSEQ multiplex PCR, the repertoire was profiled, and TCRdb retains in-frame clones only, with some absent. The sample has some 150,000 clones; approximately 80% are singletons. The sequenced sample consisted of peripheral blood. The receptor source for this set is a human donor with acute or convalescent COVID-19. The donor label of this sample is uncertain. Both conserved end residues are part of each CDR3. A D gene is named only where the DNA matches it firmly. Some rows mark clone size as missing; the rest say once, few, many or name a class of expanded clone.

>NA|TRBV6-1|few|TRBJ1-6
TGTGCCAGCAGTGAAGCGCCTTACAGGGATAATTCACCCCTCCACTTT
CASSEAPYRDNSPLHF
>TRBD1|TRBV2|NA|TRBJ1-1
TGTGCCAGCAGCCCCGGGACAGGGTTAGGTGAAGCTTTCTTT
CASSPGTGLGEAFF
>NA|TRBV6-5|NA|TRBJ2-7
TGTGCCACCTCTGACAGCTACGAGCAGTACTTC
CATSDSYEQYF
>TRBD2|TRBV6-2/TRBV6-3|NA|TRBJ2-1
TGTGCCAGCAGTTACTCGATTACTAGCGGGACCTACAATGAGCAGTTCTTC
CASSYSITSGTYNEQFF
>NA|TRBV18|NA|TRBJ2-2
TGTGCCAGCTCACCAGGAGGGTCCCCCGGGGAGCTGTTTTTT
CASSPGGSPGELFF
>TRBD1|TRBV9|NA|TRBJ1-2
TGTGCCAGCAGCCCCTGGGACAGGGGGATTAACTATGGCTACACCTTC
CASSPWDRGINYGYTF
>NA|TRBV5-4|NA|TRBJ1-2
TGTGCCAGCAGTCGAGGACAGCTAAACTATGGCTACACCTTC
CASSRGQLNYGYTF
>TRBD1|TRBV7-8|NA|TRBJ1-6
TGTGCCAGCAGCTCCCGGACAGGGGTCTCACCCCTCCACTTT
CASSSRTGVSPLHF
>TRBD1|TRBV19|NA|TRBJ2-6
TGTGCCAGTACCGACAGGGGTTTCTCTGGGGCCAACGTCCTGACTTTC
CASTDRGFSGANVLTF
>NA|TRBV13|NA|TRBJ1-1
TGTGCCAGCATCTTCTCTCTGAACACTGAAGCTTTCTTT
CASIFSLNTEAFF
>NA|TRBV24-1|few|TRBJ2-2
TGTGCCACCAGTGATACTTACACCGGGGAGCTGTTTTTT
CATSDTYTGELFF
>NA|TRBV12-3/TRBV12-4|many|TRBJ1-1
TGTGCCAGCAGCAAGGGAGGAACTGAAGCTTTCTTT
CASSKGGTEAFF
>TRBD1|TRBV10-1|NA|TRBJ1-1
TGCGCCAGCAGCCTCAATACAGGGGCGAACACTGAAGCTTTCTTT
CASSLNTGANTEAFF
>TRBD1|TRBV5-1|NA|TRBJ2-6
TGCGCCAGCAGCTTGACGGGACAGGGGTTCTCTGGGGCCAACGTCCTGACTTTC
CASSLTGQGFSGANVLTF
>NA|TRBV3-1/TRBV3-2|NA|TRBJ1-1
TGTGCCAGCAGCAGAGGGTACACTGAAGCTTTCTTT
CASSRGYTEAFF